Sequencing of this T cell receptor beta chain was carried out in a study of OX40 agonist ivuxolimab in advanced cancers. Study-wide findings and caveats: Relative to CD4+ cells, CD8+ T cells on average had more expanded clones. Also showing low normalized T-cell clonal expansion were some of the nonresponders.

Autoimmune disease history or systemic immunosuppression excluded patients. Data came from immunoSEQ multiplex PCR; TCRdb stores just in-frame clones and leaves some out. Of tens of thousands of clones in the sample, around 90% were seen once. This CDR3 region has 16 residues. Unmatched junction bases numbered 11, after V lost 0 bases and J lost 6 bases. CDR1 and CDR2 from the germline V gene are GTSNPN and SVGIG (reference sequence). On this clone: Its antigen remains unidentified.

Material: CD4+ or CD8+ T cells sorted from blood, obtained in a trial of the OX40 agonist ivuxolimab. The receptor was isolated from an adult with an advanced solid tumor such as melanoma, head and neck, liver or kidney cancer. The rearrangement links TRBV30 to TRBJ2-5, with TRBD1 matching over 9 bases. This CDR3 is CAWSVRSWGQGQTQYF. In DNA, the CDR3 is TGTGCCTGGAGTGTCCGGAGTTGGGGACAGGGCCAGACCCAGTACTTC.